A selection of T cell receptor beta chains follows, all from one sample in a study of T cells in Graves' hyperthyroidism and ophthalmopathy. Via MiXCR, TCRdb re-called the multiplex PCR reads, giving one row per CDR3 protein. This sample yields about 350,000 distinct CDR3 sequences, of which approximately 14% are seen a single time; roughly 25% belongs to the top ten. The source material was blood. Receptors originate from a woman younger than 45 with Graves' hyperthyroidism. The CDR3 runs from the conserved cysteine through the conserved F or W. D genes are given only for firm matches. Clone size appears in some rows only: once, few, many, or a class for an expanded clone.

clone size: many
J gene: TRBJ2-2
D gene: -
V gene: TRBV11-2
CDR3 protein: CASSLFWQNTGELFF
CDR3 DNA: TGTGCCAGCAGCTTATTCTGGCAGAACACCGGGGAGCTGTTTTTT

clone size: -
J gene: TRBJ2-5
D gene: TRBD1
V gene: TRBV5-4
CDR3 protein: CAGGQGDVQETQYF
CDR3 DNA: TGTGCCGGGGGACAGGGGGATGTGCAAGAGACCCAGTACTTC

clone size: few
J gene: TRBJ1-2
D gene: -
V gene: TRBV6-1
CDR3 protein: CASSRRANYGYTF
CDR3 DNA: TGTGCCAGCAGCCGGAGGGCGAACTATGGCTACACCTTC

clone size: many
J gene: TRBJ2-2
D gene: -
V gene: TRBV27
CDR3 protein: CASGIGGTGELFF
CDR3 DNA: TGTGCCAGCGGCATTGGAGGCACCGGGGAGCTGTTTTTT

clone size: few
J gene: TRBJ2-7
D gene: -
V gene: TRBV7-2
CDR3 protein: CASSLVFTFYQNPYEQYF
CDR3 DNA: TGTGCCAGCAGCTTAGTCTTTACATTTTATCAGAATCCCTACGAGCAGTACTTC

clone size: many
J gene: TRBJ2-7
D gene: -
V gene: TRBV7-2
CDR3 protein: CASSSRGLGIYEQYF
CDR3 DNA: TGTGCCAGCAGCTCCCGGGGTCTGGGAATCTACGAGCAGTACTTC

clone size: many
J gene: TRBJ1-6
D gene: TRBD1
V gene: TRBV28
CDR3 protein: CASSSAAMDRENSPLHF
CDR3 DNA: TGTGCCAGCAGTTCCGCTGCCATGGACAGGGAGAATTCACCCCTCCACTTT

clone size: many
J gene: TRBJ1-2
D gene: TRBD1
V gene: TRBV29-1
CDR3 protein: CSVSGQGIRGYTF
CDR3 DNA: TGCAGCGTGTCGGGACAGGGGATAAGAGGCTACACCTTC

clone size: -
J gene: TRBJ1-2
D gene: -
V gene: TRBV6-2/TRBV6-3
CDR3 protein: CASTGRTGLARIYGYTF
CDR3 DNA: TGTGCCAGCACCGGTCGGACGGGATTGGCAAGGATATATGGCTACACCTTC

clone size: many
J gene: TRBJ2-6
D gene: -
V gene: TRBV9
CDR3 protein: CASSAEPHASGANVLTF
CDR3 DNA: TGTGCCAGCAGCGCCGAGCCTCATGCCTCTGGGGCCAACGTCCTGACTTTC

clone size: -
J gene: TRBJ2-1
D gene: TRBD2
V gene: TRBV11-3
CDR3 protein: CASSSSGSSGPSRSYNEQFF
CDR3 DNA: TGTGCCAGCAGCTCCTCGGGGTCTAGCGGGCCCAGCCGCTCCTACAATGAGCAGTTCTTC

clone size: -
J gene: TRBJ1-2
D gene: -
V gene: TRBV7-9
CDR3 protein: CASSLGMGYGYTF
CDR3 DNA: TGTGCCAGCAGCTTAGGAATGGGCTATGGCTACACCTTC

clone size: -
J gene: TRBJ2-1
D gene: -
V gene: TRBV20-1
CDR3 protein: CSAPALRRDNEQFF
CDR3 DNA: TGCAGTGCTCCTGCGTTGAGGAGAGACAATGAGCAGTTCTTC